The 30 T cell receptor beta chains presented below share a single source sample, sequenced in a study of cytomegalovirus exposure and HLA in healthy donors (dated by TCRdb to 2017 to 2019). Library preparation was by the immunoSEQ multiplex PCR assay. A mixture of 60 forward primers for TCR Vbeta segments and 13 reverse primers for TCR Jbeta segments was used in the multiplex PCR. TCRdb's version of the immuneACCESS table is confined to in-frame rearrangements and falls short of the full clone set. An unresolved V gene accounts for under half of the shortfall where checked; the remainder is of unknown origin. This sample is represented by about 160,000 clones; more than 65% of them were singletons. The ten most abundant clones make up 9% to 10% of the sample. Sequenced sample: PBMCs. These receptors were collected from a man aged 18 to 35 in good health and CMV-seropositive.

CDR3: CASSLMALTGNYEQYF. CDR3 DNA sequence: TGTGCCAGCAGTTTGATGGCCTTAACAGGGAACTACGAGCAGTACTTC. V gene TRBV27 combines with J gene TRBJ2-7, with a weak D call TRBD1 (6 bases). The CDR3 runs 16 residues. Trimming pared 3 bases from V and 3 bases from J, leaving 18 bases between. Looked up from germline, CDR1 is MNHEY and CDR2 is SMNVEV (reference sequence).

The genes are TRBV7-9 and TRBJ2-7, with D possibly being TRBD2 (6 bases). Trimming removed 6 bases from V and 6 bases from J, with 15 bases in between. Germline values: CDR1 SEHNR, CDR2 FQNEAQ (reference sequence). The CDR3 sequence is 13 residues long. CDR3 amino acids: CASRRGLTPEQYF. CDR3 DNA: TGTGCCAGCAGGCGGGGCCTGACCCCCGAGCAGTACTTC.

As regards this clone: The conserved closing phenylalanine or tryptophan is absent in this CDR3, likely reflecting a read error. CDR3 sequence (DNA): TGTGCCAGCAGCTCGCCCGACAGGGACCCTTCACCCCTCCACCTT. It specifies CASSSPDRDPSPLHL. This chain links TRBV7-3 with TRBJ1-6, with 7 bases that match TRBD1. With V trimmed by 4 bases and J by 9 bases, 9 bases remained unmatched. The CDR3 runs to 15 residues. Germline-derived CDR1 and CDR2 are SGHTA and FQGTGA.

The chain carries TRBV6-5 and TRBJ1-1; D remains unclear. Germline CDR1 reads MNHEY; CDR2 reads SVGAGI. The CDR3 runs to 13 residues. V lost 7 bases and J 7 bases, leaving 16 bases between the germline ends. The CDR3 loop is CASTNLVPFEAFF. The CDR3 DNA is TGTGCCAGCACGAATCTAGTCCCCTTTGAAGCTTTCTTT.

The CDR3 spells CASSILGGRSVGQPQHF. The CDR3 region has the DNA TGTGCCAGTAGTATCTTGGGGGGTAGGAGTGTCGGGCAGCCCCAGCATTTT. The V gene is TRBV19, the J gene TRBJ1-5, with TRBD1 as a possible D gene (5 bases). From germline, CDR1 is LNHDA and CDR2 SQIVND (reference sequence). V lost 3 bases, J lost 7 bases, and 22 bases lay in between. CDR3 length: 17 residues. Combining the CDR3 with reference TRBV19 and TRBJ1-5 gives the whole variable domain DGGITQSPKYLFRKEGQNVTLSCEQNLNHDAMYWYRQDPGQGLRLIYYSQIVNDFQKGDIAEGYSVSREKKESFPLTVTSAQKNPTAFYLCASSILGGRSVGQPQHFGDGTRLSIL.

As concerns this clone: Mismatch with germline at one junction end may stem from a read error. The sample carries other DNA sequences with the same CDR3. The chain uses TRBV9 and TRBJ1-2, with 9 bases that match TRBD1. Germline V CDR1 and CDR2: SGDLS, YYNGEE. The CDR3 is 15 amino acids. CDR3 region: CASSQRGQGGYGYTF. In nucleotides, the CDR3 is TGCGCCAGCAGCCAGAGGGGACAGGGTGGGTATGGCTACACCTTC.

This chain uses TRBV28 with TRBJ1-5; D is possibly TRBD1 (6 bases). The CDR3 has 15 residues. V lost 6 bases and J lost 3, with 15 bases in between. Germline CDR1 reads MDHEN; CDR2 reads SYDVKM. The CDR3 is CASRSQQGTNQPQHF. CDR3 sequence (DNA): TGTGCCAGCAGGAGTCAACAGGGAACCAATCAGCCCCAGCATTTT.

This clone was seen once. The rearrangement links TRBV2 to TRBJ2-5; D might be TRBD1 (5 bases). The CDR3 loop spans 12 amino acids. Trimming took off 7 bases at V and 4 bases at J, with 10 bases between the two ends. Looked up from germline, CDR1 is SNHLY and CDR2 is FYNNEI. Written as DNA, the CDR3 is TGTGCCAGCAAGGCAGGGCTAGAGACCCAGTACTTC. This codes for CASKAGLETQYF.

V and J are TRBV4-1 and TRBJ1-1, with a weak D call TRBD1 (5 bases). This CDR3 comprises 13 residues. CDR1 and CDR2 from the germline V gene are MGHRA and YSYEKL. V was clipped by 2 bases and J by 11 bases, with 15 bases between them. CDR3 bases: TGCGCCAGCAGCCAATCGACAGTCCAGTGGGCTTTCTTT. Translation: CASSQSTVQWAFF.

This rearrangement joins TRBV10-2 to TRBJ1-3; TRBD1 is a possible D gene (6 bases). The germline gives CDR1 WSHSY, CDR2 SAAADI. V was clipped by 7 bases and J by 4 bases, with 11 bases between them. CDR3 length: 13 residues. The CDR3: CASTQGPGNTIYF. For the CDR3, the DNA is TGCGCCAGCACTCAGGGGCCGGGAAACACCATATATTTT.

The rearrangement uses TRBV5-6 and TRBJ2-1, with TRBD2 matching 7 bases. Germline CDR1 reads SGHDT; CDR2 reads YYEEEE. CDR3 length equals 16 residues. The V gene end was trimmed by 1 base and the J gene end by 4 bases; junction bases not matched to a gene: 8. The CDR3 DNA follows: TGTGCCAGCAGCTTGTATGAGGGAGGGTGGTACAATGAGCAGTTCTTC. It specifies CASSLYEGGWYNEQFF.

V usage is TRBV19 and J usage is TRBJ2-3, with D perhaps TRBD1 (6 bases). The V end was cut by 6 bases, the J end by 0 bases, with 22 bases between. In germline, CDR1 is LNHDA, CDR2 SQIVND (reference sequence). This CDR3 is 18 amino acids long. The CDR3 loop is CASRVNHLQGPSTDTQYF. DNA of the CDR3: TGTGCCAGTAGGGTTAACCATCTACAGGGACCTAGCACAGATACGCAGTATTTT.

The V gene is TRBV5-1, the J gene TRBJ1-1, with D possibly TRBD1 on 5 matching bases. Germline V gene data show CDR1 as SGHRS and CDR2 as YFSETQ. V lost 0 bases and J 9 bases, leaving 42 bases between the germline ends. This CDR3 spans 23 amino acids. CDR3 nucleotides: TGCGCCAGCAGCTTGGCGGGGGTTGAGAACAGCCTCATATCAGAGGCCTGGTCTTTACAAGCTTTCTTT. It yields the protein CASSLAGVENSLISEAWSLQAFF.

The V and J genes are TRBV6-5 and TRBJ1-2, with no clear D. V lost 0 bases, J lost 2 bases, and 7 bases lay in between. The CDR3 sequence is 14 residues long. Germline V gives CDR1 MNHEY, CDR2 SVGAGI. The CDR3 protein is CASSYSSVNYGYTF. CDR3 coding DNA: TGTGCCAGCAGTTACTCTTCCGTCAACTATGGCTACACCTTC.

The chain links TRBV7-9 to TRBJ2-1; 9 positions agree with TRBD2. Trimming took 0 bases from V and 7 from J; bases not matched to a gene: 1. The germline V gene encodes CDR1 SEHNR and CDR2 FQNEAQ (reference sequence). CDR3 size: 14 residues. CDR3 sequence: CASSLALAGNEQFF. For the CDR3, the DNA is TGTGCCAGCAGCTTAGCTCTAGCGGGGAATGAGCAGTTCTTC.

The rearrangement uses TRBV11-2 and TRBJ2-5; 7 bases are shared with TRBD1. With V trimmed by 5 bases and J by 3 bases, 9 bases remained unmatched. Germline-derived CDR1 and CDR2 are SGHAT and FQNNGV. The CDR3 consists of 15 residues. The CDR3 protein is CASSRHGGQKETQYF. CDR3 DNA: TGTGCCAGCAGCCGACATGGGGGACAGAAAGAGACCCAGTACTTC.

This chain uses TRBV4-3 with TRBJ1-1, with D perhaps TRBD1 (5 bases). The V and J ends lost 1 base and 7 bases respectively, with 13 bases between them. The CDR3 has 14 residues. Germline-derived CDR1 and CDR2 are LGHNA and YSLEER. This CDR3 is CASSQGRPGYEAFF. In DNA form, the CDR3 reads TGCGCCAGCAGCCAAGGGCGTCCAGGGTATGAAGCTTTCTTT.

The sample holds one count of this clone. The J gene is TRBJ1-2, the V gene TRBV15, with D perhaps TRBD1 (6 bases). The CDR3 has 13 residues. Germline V gene lookup returns CDR1 LNHNV and CDR2 YYDKDF (reference sequence). The germline V and J ends were trimmed by 8 bases and 2 bases, with 12 bases remaining between them. The CDR3 bases are TGTGCCACCGCAGGGGACCGAAACTATGGCTACACCTTC. It codes for CATAGDRNYGYTF.

CDR3 sequence: CASSQVQARHLEGETQYF. The CDR3 DNA follows: TGCGCCAGCAGCCAAGTACAAGCGCGACACCTCGAGGGAGAGACCCAGTACTTC. The rearrangement joins TRBV4-1 to TRBJ2-5, with D possibly being TRBD2 (5 bases). There are 18 residues in the CDR3. In germline, CDR1 is MGHRA, CDR2 YSYEKL. V lost 1 base, J lost 4 bases, and 22 bases lay in between.

The rearrangement links TRBV29-1 to TRBJ1-1; unclear D gene. Trimming pared 4 bases from V and 6 bases from J, leaving 12 bases between. The CDR3 is made up of 12 amino acids. Per the germline V gene, CDR1 is SQVTM and CDR2 is ANQGSEA. The CDR3 protein is CSVGRGIPEAFF. CDR3 DNA sequence: TGCAGCGTTGGCCGAGGGATCCCTGAAGCTTTCTTT. Variable domain in full (rest from reference TRBV29-1 and TRBJ1-1): SAVISQKPSRDICQRGTSLTIQCQVDSQVTMMFWYRQQPGQSLTLIATANQGSEATYESGFVIDKFPISRPNLTFSTLTVSNMSPEDSSIYLCSVGRGIPEAFFGQGTRLTVV.

The chain uses TRBV27 and TRBJ1-1, with D unclear. This CDR3 is 14 amino acids long. Germline CDR1 is MNHEY and CDR2 is SMNVEV (reference sequence). The ends were cut back, 6 bases at V and 0 bases at J, with 11 bases in the middle. CDR3 amino acids: CASRPPGLNTEAFF. DNA of the CDR3: TGTGCCAGCAGACCCCCAGGCTTGAACACTGAAGCTTTCTTT.

This clone was found a few times. The chain carries TRBV6-6 and TRBJ1-2; D gene uncertain. The CDR3 has 11 residues. Trimming took 2 bases from V and 8 from J, leaving 6 bases between them. Germline V gene sequence: CDR1 MNHNY, CDR2 SVGAGI (reference sequence). As DNA, the CDR3 is TGTGCCAGCAGTTACGTAGAGGGCTACACCTTC. It translates to CASSYVEGYTF.

The gene calls are TRBV29-1 and TRBJ1-1; a possible D gene is TRBD1 (5 bases). Germline CDR1 is SQVTM and CDR2 is ANQGSEA. The CDR3 totals 14 residues. The V gene lost 5 bases and the J gene lost 1 base, with 14 bases spanning the gap. CDR3 DNA: TGCAGCGTTAGAACAGGCAGGGCGAACACTGAAGCTTTCTTT. It translates to CSVRTGRANTEAFF. The full variable domain, with the rest looked up from reference TRBV29-1 and TRBJ1-1, is SAVISQKPSRDICQRGTSLTIQCQVDSQVTMMFWYRQQPGQSLTLIATANQGSEATYESGFVIDKFPISRPNLTFSTLTVSNMSPEDSSIYLCSVRTGRANTEAFFGQGTRLTVV.

This clone was detected a few times. CDR3: CASSYDRLGTEAFF. The CDR3 DNA reads TGTGCCAGCAGTTACGACAGGCTGGGCACTGAAGCTTTCTTT. The rearrangement links TRBV6-6 to TRBJ1-1; TRBD1 is a possible D gene (6 bases). The germline V gene has CDR1 MNHNY and CDR2 SVGAGI (reference sequence). Deletions cut 2 bases from V and 4 bases from J, with 11 bases between. This CDR3 is built from 14 residues.

The J gene is TRBJ1-1, the V gene TRBV11-2; D is perhaps TRBD1 (6 bases). V lost 4 bases and J 7 bases, leaving 13 bases between the germline ends. Germline lookup yields CDR1 SGHAT and CDR2 FQNNGV. The CDR3 has 13 residues. The CDR3 reads CASSYNRVVEAFF. In DNA, the CDR3 is TGTGCCAGCAGCTATAACAGGGTAGTTGAAGCTTTCTTT. The full variable domain, its missing parts supplied by reference TRBV11-2 and TRBJ1-1, is EAGVAQSPRYKIIEKRQSVAFWCNPISGHATLYWYQQILGQGPKLLIQFQNNGVVDDSQLPKDRFSAERLKGVDSTLKIQPAKLEDSAVYLCASSYNRVVEAFFGQGTRLTVV.

This chain connects TRBV7-9 to TRBJ1-2; D gene unclear. This CDR3 comprises 14 residues. V was clipped by 5 bases and J by 5 bases, with 15 bases between them. Per germline, CDR1 SEHNR and CDR2 FQNEAQ (reference sequence). CDR3: CASSPGGLRYGYTF. Written as DNA, the CDR3 is TGTGCCAGCAGCCCGGGAGGGCTTAGATATGGCTACACCTTC.

V usage is TRBV5-4 and J usage is TRBJ2-2; the match to TRBD1 covers 11 bases. Trimming at V came to 6 bases and at J to 5 bases, leaving 21 bases not matched to a gene. CDR3 length: 20 amino acids. From germline, CDR1 is SGHNT and CDR2 YYREEE (reference sequence). The CDR3 loop reads CASTGEKGDRGTKSTGELFF. For the CDR3, the DNA is TGTGCCAGCACCGGGGAAAAGGGGGACAGGGGGACGAAAAGTACCGGGGAGCTGTTTTTT.

CDR3 amino acids: CASSSPQGGANVLTF. The CDR3, as DNA: TGTGCCAGCAGTAGCCCCCAGGGGGGGGCCAACGTCCTGACTTTC. V and J are TRBV27 and TRBJ2-6; the D gene is possibly TRBD1 (6 bases). Germline assignment: CDR1 MNHEY and CDR2 SMNVEV (reference sequence). V was cut by 5 bases and J by 4 bases, with 12 bases left in between. CDR3 length: 15 amino acids.

The CDR3 here is CSVVILSFGDRGRNEQFF. Here the CDR3 DNA reads TGCAGCGTTGTCATCTTATCCTTTGGGGACAGGGGACGCAATGAGCAGTTCTTC. This chain links TRBV29-1 with TRBJ2-1; TRBD1 matches 10 bases. The V and J ends lost 4 bases and 6 bases, in that order; junction bases with no gene match: 18. This CDR3 spans 18 amino acids. The V gene's germline CDR1 is SQVTM and CDR2 ANQGSEA.

There are a few counts of this clone. The J gene is TRBJ2-7, the V gene TRBV6-1; 7 nucleotides line up with TRBD2. Trimming took 0 bases from V and 4 from J; bases not matched to a gene: 6. The germline CDR1 and CDR2 sequences are MNHNS and SASEGT. This CDR3 has 15 amino acids. The CDR3 loop is CASSEAGWGGYEQYF. In nucleotides, the CDR3 is TGTGCCAGCAGTGAAGCTGGGTGGGGGGGATACGAGCAGTACTTC.